One T cell receptor beta chain is described in this entry. The specificity of this receptor is unknown. No much larger clone is present one base from it, and per-base qualities are unavailable. A case-control design nested within a healthcare worker cohort in London, UK, was used, with weekly nasopharyngeal swab PCR tests and blood sampling performed. Healthcare workers were enrolled in the week of the UK lockdown, from 23 to 31 March 2020, and were followed every week for up to about 16 weeks. The method was 5' RACE. TCRdb lists the instrument as NextSeq 500. Unique molecular identifiers were attached to individual cDNA molecules in the TCR library protocol so that sequencing error and PCR bias could be corrected. Both TCR alpha and beta chains were sequenced, and tight co-correlation was observed between alpha and beta sequence abundances in each sample. Regarding the original processing steps: Decombinator V4 was used to perform V gene, J gene and CDR3 annotation of TCR sequences. Expanded TCRs were defined as changing significantly between any two time points under a Poisson model with p below 0.0001. TCR abundances were normalised to the total number of TCRs sequenced per sample and were expressed as counts per million. TRAV1-2 paired with TRAJ12, TRAJ20 or TRAJ33 defined MAIT TCRs, while TRAV10 paired with TRAJ18 defined iNKT TCRs. VDJdb, accessed 1 November 2021, was searched for CMV, EBV and SARS-CoV-2 annotated TCRs, excluding TCRs annotated for multiple antigens. Through fastp at Q25 and MiXCR, TCRdb rebuilt clones from the public reads, retaining in-frame beta chains. Entries that share a CDR3 protein sequence are merged under the most common genes and DNA. The V and J calls here are based on TCRdb, not the publication. For this sample there are about 110,000 distinct CDR3 sequences; about 12% appear just once. The top ten clonotypes cover less than 3.5% of the sample.

This sample stems from a study of early T cells in non-severe SARS-CoV-2 infection (dated by TCRdb to 2020 to 2022). Regarding the study in general: Bulk RNA from unsorted whole blood was used for TCR sequencing, so alpha and beta chains could not be paired. Overall results and qualifications from the work: VDJdb matching was skewed toward anti-spike CD8 responses and likely underestimated virus-specific expansions by missing private and CD4 specificities.

From cysteine to phenylalanine, the CDR3 is 12 amino acids long. Only the CDR3 region is kept as DNA, spanning 36 bases read in frame from base 1. For CDR1 and CDR2, the germline V gene (reference sequence) lists LGHDT and YNNKEL. V sheds 7 bases and J sheds 9 bases, leaving 13 bases between their ends. The sequenced material came from whole blood. The TCR sequence derives from an adult who was a healthcare worker with PCR-confirmed SARS-CoV-2 infection or an uninfected control (not recorded which). The chain is assembled from TRBV3-1 and TRBJ2-1, with the D gene possibly TRBD1 or TRBD2, each one fitting 6 bases. CDR3 region: CASTKGGFEQFF. The nucleotide sequence reads as follows: TGTGCCAGCACCAAAGGGGGGTTTGAGCAGTTCTTC.